This T cell receptor beta chain was sequenced during a study of T cell repertoires in cytomegalovirus infection. Overall study context: Indications of both CMV infection and matching HLA type were provided by public TCR beta signatures.

A few counts support this clonotype. The target antigen is unknown. V gave up 0 bases and J gave up 1 base, with 6 bases separating them. The CDR3 runs to 14 residues. Germline CDR1 and CDR2: MGHRA and YSYEKL. TCRdb independently ran MiXCR on the reads; one entry per CDR3 protein. The table has some 110,000 distinct CDR3 sequences, approximately 30% seen once. This rearrangement joins TRBV4-1 to TRBJ1-1; D remains ambiguous. Sequencing was performed on CD8+ T cells from cultured PBMCs, taken from culture after CMV antigen stimulation. The TCR comes from a human donor in good health (CMV status not recorded). Some clones in this sample may be carry-over from other donors' samples. The CDR3 DNA reads TGCGCCAGCAGCCAAGAAAGGTCGAACACTGAAGCTTTCTTT. Translated: CASSQERSNTEAFF.